This TCR beta chain was captured by sequencing in a study of response to subunit inactivated influenza vaccine. This clonotype was detected a few times. Its antigen is unidentified. CDR1 and CDR2 (germline): MNHNS, SASEGT. V shed 6 bases and J shed 5 bases, with 16 bases lying between them. The CDR3 contains 15 residues. General study findings and limits: Authors suggested that a seasonal influenza vaccination recruits few new T cells each time.

MiXCR was run by TCRdb on the RT-PCR reads, yielding one entry per CDR3 protein. The sample contains approximately 500,000 distinct CDR3 sequences, roughly 13% of which appear only once. V is TRBV6-1 and J is TRBJ2-2; D may be TRBD2 (5 bases). The material sequenced was PBMCs from blood, taken roughly 6 weeks after vaccination. The TCR comes from a man aged 45-65 years who received an inactivated influenza vaccine. CDR3 loop: CASSPDSFITGELFF. CDR3 sequence (DNA): TGTGCCAGCAGCCCGGACTCGTTCATAACCGGGGAGCTGTTTTTT.